The 10 T cell receptor beta chains below come from one sample, sequenced in a study of spatial heterogeneity in lung cancer. Time point given: sample taken at primary tumor resection. TCRdb redid the calling of the 5' RACE reads with MiXCR, one entry per CDR3 protein. The sample has some 6,700 distinct CDR3 sequences, roughly 13% seen once; the top ten hold more than 8.5%. No antigens are known for them. Study conclusions and caveats: Intratumoral expanded alpha and beta TCR counts were found to track tumor mutation counts.

The material was lung tumor tissue, obtained at surgery. The receptor source for this set is a male donor with early-stage non-small cell lung cancer.

There are many counts of this clonotype. The library was prepared for alpha chains; this beta chain is a stray read, so its frequency means little. The chain couples TRBV12-5 to TRBJ1-5; D is ambiguous. CDR1 is LGHNT and CDR2 is FRNRAP in the germline V gene. Trimming took off 5 bases at V and 3 bases at J, with 5 bases between the two ends. This CDR3 is built from 12 residues. The CDR3 nucleotides read TGTGCTAGTGGTCCCTACAATCAGCCCCAGCATTTT. The encoded protein is CASGPYNQPQHF. The whole variable domain, remainder taken from reference TRBV12-5 and TRBJ1-5, is DARVTQTPRHKVTEMGQEVTMRCQPILGHNTVFWYRQTMMQGLELLAYFRNRAPLDDSGMPKDRFSAEMPDATLATLKIQPSEPRDSAVYFCASGPYNQPQHFGDGTRLSIL.

This clonotype was counted at least ten times. The size of this beta chain means little, since it is a stray read in a library made for alpha chains. The J gene is TRBJ2-3, the V gene TRBV10-3; TRBD2 might be the D (5 bases). Germline V gives CDR1 ENHRY, CDR2 SYGVKD. The CDR3 covers 13 residues. V lost 6 bases, J lost 2 bases, and 9 bases lay in between. CDR3 amino acids: CAIRQRHTDTQYF. The CDR3 bases are TGTGCCATCAGACAGCGGCACACAGATACGCAGTATTTT.

This clonotype was recorded at least ten times. Little can be read into the size of this beta chain, an off-target read in a library designed for alpha chains. The chain has TRBV12-3 or TRBV12-4 and TRBJ1-5, with D tentatively TRBD1 (6 bases). The CDR3 is made up of 14 amino acids. Trimming shortened V by 3 bases and J by 7 bases, and 13 bases separated the two germline ends. CDR3 coding DNA: TGTGCCAGCAGTTTTTCAGGGGCCGAACAGCCCCAGCATTTT. This translates into CASSFSGAEQPQHF.

Many counts were recorded for this clonotype. The library was designed around alpha chains, so this beta chain is a stray read whose abundance carries little weight. This rearrangement joins TRBV19 to TRBJ2-7, with D maybe TRBD2 (6 bases). The germline V gene encodes CDR1 LNHDA and CDR2 SQIVND (reference sequence). The V end was cut by 2 bases, the J end by 9 bases, with 23 bases between. CDR3 size: 16 residues. The CDR3 nucleotides are TGTGCCAGTAGTATAAGGCCGGGACTGGCCATGAACGTGCAGTACTTC. It codes for CASSIRPGLAMNVQYF. The variable domain in full, with the rest retrieved from reference TRBV19 and TRBJ2-7, is DGGITQSPKYLFRKEGQNVTLSCEQNLNHDAMYWYRQDPGQGLRLIYYSQIVNDFQKGDIAEGYSVSREKKESFPLTVTSAQKNPTAFYLCASSIRPGLAMNVQYFGPGTRLTVT.

The table lists this clonotype with a few counts. This beta chain represents an off-target read in a library built for alpha chains; its size is of limited meaning. This chain links TRBV12-3 or TRBV12-4 with TRBJ2-5; 12 nucleotides match TRBD2. The CDR3 loop spans 16 amino acids. The junction had 9 bases not matched to a gene; V was cut back by 5 bases and J by 5 bases. CDR3 DNA sequence: TGTGCCAGCAGTCCGGGACTAGCGGGTAGAGGCGAGACCCAGTACTTC. Amino acids: CASSPGLAGRGETQYF.

This clonotype is medium-sized. This beta chain is an off-target read within a library intended for alpha chains, so its frequency means little. The chain combines TRBV24-1 with TRBJ1-5; D is perhaps TRBD1 (5 bases). The CDR3 runs 13 residues. Germline V lookup: CDR1 KGHDR, CDR2 SFDVKD. The germline V and J ends were trimmed by 8 bases and 3 bases, with 10 bases remaining between them. The CDR3 here is CATTEGTNQPQHF. The CDR3 DNA sequence: TGTGCCACCACCGAGGGGACCAATCAGCCCCAGCATTTT.

This clonotype came up many times. This beta chain is a stray read from a library made for alpha chains; its abundance is not meaningful. The chain has TRBV12-3 or TRBV12-4 and TRBJ2-1, with D maybe TRBD1 (6 bases). The CDR3 sequence is 15 residues long. Between the trimmed V and J ends, which lost 2 bases and 9 bases, there was a span of 17 bases. CDR3 residues: CASSLLRQVTGEQFF. The CDR3, as DNA: TGTGCCAGCAGTTTACTCCGACAGGTCACGGGTGAGCAGTTCTTC.

This clonotype was detected many times. A library made for alpha chains picked up this beta chain off target, so its size means little. This chain links TRBV5-1 with TRBJ2-1; D is unclear. CDR1 and CDR2 (germline): SGHRS, YFSETQ. Trimming took off 0 bases at V and 2 bases at J, with 12 bases between the two ends. CDR3 size: 16 residues. The CDR3 DNA sequence: TGCGCCAGCAGCTTGGCCAAGCTCTCCGCCTACAATGAGCAGTTCTTC. Translated, it gives CASSLAKLSAYNEQFF.

In this sample, this clonotype turned up many times. Because the library targeted alpha chains, this beta chain is an off-target read whose size means little. The CDR3 coding sequence is TGCGCCAGCAGCCTTGTTCCGGGACTAGCGGGAGGAGCGAGAGATACGCAGTATTTT. Its protein is CASSLVPGLAGGARDTQYF. This rearrangement joins TRBV4-1 to TRBJ2-3; the match to TRBD2 covers 15 bases. CDR3 length: 19 residues. Germline V gives CDR1 MGHRA, CDR2 YSYEKL. The V segment lost 4 bases and the J segment 5 bases; nucleotides outside the gene matches: 13.

This clonotype was counted at least ten times. This beta chain appears as a stray read in a library generated for alpha chains; its size is not informative. This chain joins TRBV29-1 and TRBJ2-1; no firm D call. CDR1 and CDR2 from the germline V gene are SQVTM and ANQGSEA. Trimming left V 4 bases short and J 1 base short, with 11 bases between. The CDR3 is made up of 14 amino acids. The CDR3 loop reads CSVGGSVSYNEQFF. Here the CDR3 DNA reads TGCAGCGTTGGGGGAAGCGTTTCCTACAATGAGCAGTTCTTC.